The next 27 T cell receptor beta chains were all read from a single sample in a study of T cells after yellow fever vaccination. TCRdb re-called the 5' RACE reads with MiXCR, one entry per CDR3 protein. The sample contains hundreds of thousands of distinct CDR3 sequences, roughly 10% of which appear only once. The specimen was PBMCs, collected on the day of the first yellow fever vaccination. The receptors come from a man aged 18 to 35 who received the YFV17D yellow fever vaccine.

This clonotype occurred a few times. The rearrangement links TRBV7-3 to TRBJ2-3; no clear D. Germline lookup yields CDR1 SGHTA and CDR2 FQGTGA. Between the trimmed V and J ends, which lost 2 bases and 4 bases, there was a span of 10 bases. The CDR3 has 14 residues. The CDR3 DNA is TGTGCCAGCAGCTTATTACCTACTCCAGATACGCAGTATTTT. Its translation is CASSLLPTPDTQYF.

The table lists this clonotype with many counts. This sequence joins TRBV6-2 or TRBV6-3 and TRBJ1-2, with 7 nucleotides matching TRBD1. Germline-derived CDR1 and CDR2 are MNHEY and SVGEGT. The V segment lost 5 bases and the J segment 2 bases; nucleotides outside the gene matches: 5. CDR3 length equals 14 residues. The CDR3 coding sequence is TGTGCCAGCAGTCTCGGACAGGTCAACTATGGCTACACCTTC. This translates into CASSLGQVNYGYTF.

This clonotype was seen more than once but under ten times. The chain is built from TRBV7-6 and TRBJ2-1; 8 nucleotides agree with TRBD1. Trimming at V came to 6 bases and at J to 7 bases, leaving 11 bases not matched to a gene. CDR3 length: 15 residues. In germline, CDR1 is SGHVS, CDR2 FNYEAQ. Here the CDR3 reads CASREDRAPRNEQFF. In nucleotides, the CDR3 is TGTGCCAGCAGGGAGGACAGGGCCCCTCGTAATGAGCAGTTCTTC.

The chain employs TRBV5-5 and TRBJ1-5, with D possibly matching TRBD1 (5 bases). Trimming pared 3 bases from V and 3 bases from J, leaving 16 bases between. Per the germline V gene, CDR1 is SGHKS and CDR2 is YYEKEE (reference sequence). CDR3 length: 16 amino acids. The CDR3 is CASSWGGADNNQPQHF. CDR3 nucleotides: TGTGCCAGCAGCTGGGGCGGTGCAGATAACAATCAGCCCCAGCATTTT.

This clonotype was counted between two and nine times. The genes are TRBV13 and TRBJ2-7, with 9 bases identical to TRBD2. The length of the CDR3 is 15 residues. CDR1 and CDR2 from the germline V gene are PRHDT and FYEKMQ (reference sequence). V lost 2 bases and J lost 2; bases outside the gene matches: 4. CDR3 residues: CASSLQSSGAYEQYV. DNA for the CDR3: TGTGCCAGCAGCTTACAGTCTAGCGGGGCCTACGAGCAGTACGTC.

The chain recombines TRBV20-1 with TRBJ2-7, with TRBD1 matching over 10 bases. Germline loops: CDR1 DFQATT, CDR2 SNEGSKA (reference sequence). The CDR3 has 12 residues. Trimming removed 7 bases from V and 3 bases from J; junction bases left unmatched: 3. The CDR3 DNA reads as TGCAGTGTCGGGACAGGGGTCTACGAGCAGTACGTC. Its protein is CSVGTGVYEQYV.

This clonotype was seen only a few times. The chain couples TRBV6-2 or TRBV6-3 to TRBJ2-5, with 12 nucleotides matching TRBD2. This CDR3 is 19 amino acids long. From germline, CDR1 is MNHEY and CDR2 SVGEGT. V lost 6 bases and J lost 2; bases outside the gene matches: 16. The CDR3 DNA follows: TGTGCCAGCAGCCAACCCCACCTACTAGCGGGGGGAAGTCAAGAGACCCAGTACTTC. This encodes CASSQPHLLAGGSQETQYF.

This clonotype appeared many times. J is TRBJ2-3 and V is TRBV25-1, with D unresolved. The germline V and J ends were trimmed by 3 bases and 8 bases, with 18 bases remaining between them. Germline assignment: CDR1 MGHDK and CDR2 SYGVNS. This CDR3 comprises 15 residues. The CDR3 region is CASSDRTGPSSTQYF. For the CDR3, the DNA is TGTGCCAGCAGTGACAGGACCGGTCCAAGCAGTACGCAGTATTTT.

This clonotype was found many times. CDR3 region: CSADADTGQDQPLHF. The CDR3 region has the DNA TGCAGTGCCGACGCCGACACGGGACAGGATCAACCCCTCCACTTT. The rearrangement joins TRBV20-1 to TRBJ1-6, with 8 bases lining up with TRBD1. The CDR3 loop spans 15 amino acids. V gave up 6 bases and J gave up 12 bases; unmatched junction bases: 16. Germline CDR1 DFQATT, CDR2 SNEGSKA (reference sequence).

V and J are TRBV6-2 or TRBV6-3 and TRBJ2-7, with TRBD2 identical over 11 bases. V lost 4 bases to trimming and J lost 0 bases; unmatched junction nucleotides: 5. Per the germline V gene, CDR1 is MNHEY and CDR2 is SVGEGT. This CDR3 contains 16 residues. DNA for the CDR3: TGTGCCAGCAGTTCAGCTCTAGCGGGGGGCTCCTACGAGCAGTACTTC. Its translation is CASSSALAGGSYEQYF.

V gene TRBV12-5 combines with J gene TRBJ2-2; D uncertain. Germline CDR1 LGHNT, CDR2 FRNRAP. The CDR3 is 12 amino acids. V lost 7 bases and J 6 bases, leaving 9 bases between the germline ends. The CDR3 reads CASEGFAGELFF. DNA for the CDR3: TGTGCTAGTGAAGGGTTTGCCGGGGAGCTGTTTTTT.

This clonotype was counted only a few times. The gene calls are TRBV18 and TRBJ1-4; 7 bases match TRBD1. This CDR3 comprises 15 residues. Germline CDR1 is KGHSH and CDR2 is LQKENI. The junction had 6 bases not matched to a gene; V was cut back by 1 base and J by 7 bases. CDR3 sequence: CASSPRRGQGEKLFF. CDR3 coding DNA: TGTGCCAGCTCACCACGTAGGGGGCAGGGTGAAAAACTGTTTTTT.

This clonotype was counted between two and nine times. The gene calls are TRBV6-2 or TRBV6-3 and TRBJ1-5; D is undetermined. From germline, CDR1 is MNHEY and CDR2 SVGEGT. The CDR3 runs to 15 residues. Trimming took off 2 bases at V and 7 bases at J, with 15 bases between the two ends. CDR3 DNA sequence: TGTGCCAGCAGTTACGTCAGGCCCAGGACGCAGCCCCAGCATTTT. Its translation is CASSYVRPRTQPQHF.

This clonotype has only a few counts. The V and J genes are TRBV28 and TRBJ2-5, with TRBD1 matching over 11 bases. The CDR3 extends over 15 amino acids. V was clipped by 5 bases and J by 2 bases; unmatched bases: 4. Germline CDR1 MDHEN, CDR2 SYDVKM. The CDR3 loop is CASSPGQGAQETQYF. CDR3 coding DNA: TGTGCCAGCAGTCCAGGACAGGGGGCGCAAGAGACCCAGTACTTC.

The sample holds a few counts of this clonotype. Here the CDR3 reads CASSFGLGYGYTF. The CDR3 DNA is TGTGCCAGCAGTTTCGGACTGGGCTATGGCTACACCTTC. The chain is built from TRBV27 and TRBJ1-2; unclear D gene. V was shortened by 3 bases and J by 4 bases, with 9 bases between the two germline ends. In germline, CDR1 is MNHEY, CDR2 SMNVEV (reference sequence). CDR3 length: 13 amino acids.

The table lists this clonotype with a count of one. V is TRBV6-2 or TRBV6-3 and J is TRBJ2-1; perhaps TRBD2 as D (6 bases). With 6 bases removed from V and 5 bases from J, the gap between germline ends came to 20 bases. The CDR3 contains 16 residues. Looked up from germline, CDR1 is MNHEY and CDR2 is SVGEGT. The CDR3 sequence: CASSDRRGTVDNEQFF. The CDR3 bases are TGTGCCAGCAGCGACCGACGGGGGACCGTCGACAATGAGCAGTTCTTC.

This clonotype was observed a handful of times. The DNA of the CDR3 is TGTGCCTGGAGTGTAACATTCACAGATACGCAGTATTTT. Its protein is CAWSVTFTDTQYF. This chain joins TRBV30 and TRBJ2-3; D gene uncertain. The CDR3 contains 13 residues. The V gene's germline CDR1 is GTSNPN and CDR2 SVGIG (reference sequence). Trimming took 0 bases from V and 2 from J, leaving 6 bases between them.

This clonotype was counted at least ten times. The rearrangement joins TRBV4-3 to TRBJ2-3, with D uncertain. The CDR3 covers 17 residues. Deletions cut 0 bases from V and 1 base from J, with 14 bases between. Germline lookup yields CDR1 LGHNA and CDR2 YSLEER. CDR3 sequence (DNA): TGCGCCAGCAGCCAAGACGGGCTTAGTTGGGGCACAGATACGCAGTATTTT. It encodes CASSQDGLSWGTDTQYF.

This sequence joins TRBV10-2 and TRBJ2-7; 12 positions match TRBD2. Germline V gene data show CDR1 as WSHSY and CDR2 as SAAADI. The CDR3 spans 14 residues. The J segment lost 4 bases and the V segment lost 8 bases, leaving 6 bases of the junction unmatched. DNA for the CDR3: TGCGCCAGCCGACTAGCGGGGGCCTTGTACGAGCAGTACGTC. It encodes CASRLAGALYEQYV.

This clonotype appeared a few times. This sequence joins TRBV9 and TRBJ1-4; 10 bases map to TRBD1. Germline CDR1 SGDLS, CDR2 YYNGEE. V shed 2 bases, J shed 7 bases, and the junction held 5 bases outside the gene matches. The CDR3 has 15 residues. CDR3 nucleotides: TGTGCCAGCAGCGTGGGACAGGGGTTTAGTGAAAAACTGTTTTTT. It encodes CASSVGQGFSEKLFF.

CDR3: CASSQGTSDTLYYEQYF. The CDR3 DNA follows: TGTGCCAGCAGCCAAGGGACTAGCGACACCCTCTACTACGAGCAGTACTTC. The chain carries TRBV4-2 and TRBJ2-7, with 9 bases fitting TRBD2. Germline V gene lookup returns CDR1 LGHNA and CDR2 YNFKEQ. CDR3 length: 17 residues. Trimming at V came to 1 base and at J to 3 bases, leaving 10 bases not matched to a gene.

This clonotype was counted once. The rearrangement uses TRBV6-5 and TRBJ1-5, with TRBD1 matching over 9 bases. The junction had 9 bases not matched to a gene; V was cut back by 0 bases and J by 0 bases. Looked up from germline, CDR1 is MNHEY and CDR2 is SVGAGI. The CDR3 length is 19 residues. The CDR3 loop is CASSYSNPGQGVSNQPQHF. CDR3 DNA sequence: TGTGCCAGCAGTTACTCGAATCCGGGACAGGGAGTTAGCAATCAGCCCCAGCATTTT.

There are a few counts of this clonotype. The chain uses TRBV30 and TRBJ1-1; D is uncertain. This CDR3 has 13 amino acids. Germline CDR1 is GTSNPN and CDR2 is SVGIG (reference sequence). Trimming took off 5 bases at V and 1 base at J, with 11 bases between the two ends. CDR3 sequence reads: CAWLPRGNTEAFF. The CDR3 DNA follows: TGTGCCTGGTTGCCCAGAGGGAACACTGAAGCTTTCTTT.

This clonotype was observed many times. The rearrangement uses TRBV15 and TRBJ1-6; D not resolved. Germline V gene data show CDR1 as LNHNV and CDR2 as YYDKDF (reference sequence). V dropped 5 bases and J dropped 6 bases, with 5 bases sitting between them. The length of the CDR3 is 12 residues. This CDR3 reads CATSGINSPLHF. The CDR3 DNA reads TGTGCCACCAGCGGAATTAATTCACCCCTCCACTTT.

J is TRBJ2-4 and V is TRBV6-1; D is uncertain. This CDR3 has 15 residues. CDR1 and CDR2 (germline): MNHNS, SASEGT. Trimming took 5 bases from V and 0 from J, leaving 11 bases between them. The CDR3 nucleotides are TGTGCCAGCAGTCGAGACGGGCAAGCCAAAAACATTCAGTACTTC. Amino acids: CASSRDGQAKNIQYF.

V is TRBV19 and J is TRBJ2-2, with a weak D call TRBD1 (5 bases). Germline V lookup: CDR1 LNHDA, CDR2 SQIVND (reference sequence). The CDR3 runs 14 residues. Trimming cost V 1 base and J 4 bases, with 7 bases left between them. CDR3 region: CASSIGQITGELFF. CDR3 nucleotides: TGTGCCAGTAGTATAGGACAGATCACCGGGGAGCTGTTTTTT.

This clonotype was seen repeatedly, ten times or more. The chain employs TRBV6-6 and TRBJ1-2; no reliable D call. The CDR3 length is 11 residues. Trimming took 7 bases from V and 11 from J, leaving 14 bases between them. In germline, CDR1 is MNHNY, CDR2 SVGAGI (reference sequence). The DNA for the CDR3 is TGTGCCAGCAACCAAGGGTTTGCGTACACCTTC. Amino acid sequence: CASNQGFAYTF.